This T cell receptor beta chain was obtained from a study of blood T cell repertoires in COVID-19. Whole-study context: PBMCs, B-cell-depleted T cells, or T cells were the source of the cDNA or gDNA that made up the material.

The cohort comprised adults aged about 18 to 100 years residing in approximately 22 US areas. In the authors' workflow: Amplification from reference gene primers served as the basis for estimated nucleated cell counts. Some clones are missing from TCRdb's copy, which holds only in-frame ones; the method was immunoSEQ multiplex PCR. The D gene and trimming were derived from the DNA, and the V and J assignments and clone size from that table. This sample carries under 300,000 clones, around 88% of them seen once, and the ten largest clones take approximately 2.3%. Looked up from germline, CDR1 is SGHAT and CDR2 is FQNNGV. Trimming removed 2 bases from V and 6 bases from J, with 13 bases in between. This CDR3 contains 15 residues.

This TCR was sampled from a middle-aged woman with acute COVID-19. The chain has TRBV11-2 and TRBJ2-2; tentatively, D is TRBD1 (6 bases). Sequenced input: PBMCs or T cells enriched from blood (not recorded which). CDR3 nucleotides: TGTGCCAGCAGCTTACGACAGGATCGCGCCGGGGAGCTGTTTTTT. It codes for CASSLRQDRAGELFF. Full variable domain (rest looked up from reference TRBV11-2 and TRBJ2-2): EAGVAQSPRYKIIEKRQSVAFWCNPISGHATLYWYQQILGQGPKLLIQFQNNGVVDDSQLPKDRFSAERLKGVDSTLKIQPAKLEDSAVYLCASSLRQDRAGELFFGEGSRLTVL.